This TCR beta chain was profiled in a study of shared T cell receptors in the human thymus. Measured with immunoSEQ multiplex PCR; TCRdb has only the in-frame clones, and not every one. This table has 700,000 to 750,000 clones, 70% to 90% appearing once. CDR3 size: 13 residues. V was cut by 8 bases and J by 2 bases, with 13 bases left in between. Germline V gene data show CDR1 as LNHDA and CDR2 as SQIVND (reference sequence). These sequences were also reported in another study, on human thymus T cells.

This clonotype was obtained from a girl less than two years old with a congenital heart defect. The specimen was thymocytes. The V and J genes are TRBV19 and TRBJ2-7, with D maybe TRBD1 (6 bases). For the CDR3, the DNA is TGTGCCAGTTCTAGGACAGCCACCTACGAGCAGTACTTC. This gives the protein CASSRTATYEQYF.